These 20 T cell receptor beta chains came from one sample sequenced in a study of cytomegalovirus exposure and HLA in healthy donors. The PCR contained 60 Vbeta and 13 Jbeta primers. Profiling relied on immunoSEQ multiplex PCR, and the TCRdb table lists in-frame clones only, not all of them. The sample records 120,000 or so clones, about 80% being singletons. Sequencing was performed on PBMCs. The receptors here all came from a woman between 45 and 65 years old in good health and CMV-seropositive.

V is TRBV15 and J is TRBJ2-5; possibly TRBD1 for D (6 bases). Germline V gene sequence: CDR1 LNHNV, CDR2 YYDKDF (reference sequence). V was trimmed by 2 bases and J by 5 bases, leaving 15 bases between them. The CDR3 loop spans 15 amino acids. CDR3 residues: CATSRHPRGMETQYF. Here the CDR3 DNA reads TGTGCCACCAGCAGACACCCAAGGGGGATGGAGACCCAGTACTTC.

The V gene is TRBV4-3, the J gene TRBJ2-5; D perhaps matches TRBD1 (5 bases). The CDR3 covers 14 residues. V was shortened by 2 bases and J by 4 bases, with 11 bases between the two germline ends. Looked up from germline, CDR1 is LGHNA and CDR2 is YSLEER. The CDR3 nucleotides read TGCGCCAGCAGCCAATCACAGGTCCGAGAGACCCAGTACTTC. Encoded protein: CASSQSQVRETQYF.

Concerning this clone itself: Other DNA variants within this sample encode the same CDR3. The chain is built from TRBV10-3 and TRBJ2-3; 13 nucleotides agree with TRBD2. CDR1 ENHRY and CDR2 SYGVKD come from the germline V gene. This CDR3 region has 16 residues. Trimming removed 4 bases from V and 2 bases from J; junction bases left unmatched: 3. The CDR3 region has the DNA TGTGCCATCAGTGGACTAGCGGGGGGTCTCACAGATACGCAGTATTTT. This encodes CAISGLAGGLTDTQYF.

The chain has TRBV18 and TRBJ2-7; 7 bases align to TRBD1. Germline lookup yields CDR1 KGHSH and CDR2 LQKENI. The J segment lost 2 bases and the V segment lost 2 bases, leaving 3 bases of the junction unmatched. CDR3 length: 14 amino acids. This CDR3 is CASSPRDSAYEQYF. The CDR3 DNA reads as TGTGCCAGCTCACCAAGGGACAGCGCCTACGAGCAGTACTTC.

Notes on this clone: A read error may produce the germline difference seen at one junction end. This CDR3 is also generated by other DNA sequences in the sample. The V and J genes are TRBV6-5 and TRBJ2-3, with TRBD2 identical over 12 bases. The CDR3 runs to 15 residues. The germline V gene has CDR1 MNHEY and CDR2 SVGAGI. CDR3 protein: CASSYSLAGGWTQYF. The CDR3 DNA sequence: TGTGCCAGCAGTTACTCCCTAGCGGGGGGGTGGACGCAGTATTTC.

J is TRBJ2-5 and V is TRBV30; D is perhaps TRBD2 (5 bases). The V gene lost 0 bases and the J gene lost 4 bases, with 12 bases spanning the gap. CDR1 GTSNPN and CDR2 SVGIG come from the germline V gene (reference sequence). The CDR3 is 14 residues long. CDR3 bases: TGTGCCTGGAGTGTAGGTTCGGCGGGAGAGACCCAGTACTTC. It yields the protein CAWSVGSAGETQYF.

The chain joins TRBV20-1 to TRBJ1-1, with D tentatively TRBD1 (6 bases). This CDR3 region has 10 residues. V was cut by 7 bases and J by 11 bases, with 14 bases left in between. Germline V gene lookup returns CDR1 DFQATT and CDR2 SNEGSKA (reference sequence). CDR3 sequence reads: CSEQGNRAFF. As DNA, the CDR3 is TGCAGTGAGCAGGGGAATCGGGCTTTCTTT.

This clone has just one count. The rearrangement uses TRBV7-9 and TRBJ2-3; the D gene is possibly TRBD2 (7 bases). Trimming removed 1 base at V and 0 bases at J, with 11 bases between. Germline lookup yields CDR1 SEHNR and CDR2 FQNEAQ (reference sequence). This CDR3 has 16 amino acids. The CDR3 sequence: CASSLEGGASTDTQYF. The CDR3, as DNA: TGTGCCAGCAGCTTAGAGGGGGGGGCGAGCACAGATACGCAGTATTTT.

The V and J genes are TRBV7-2 and TRBJ1-1, with D perhaps TRBD1 (5 bases). The germline gives CDR1 SGHTA, CDR2 FQGNSA. Trimming shortened V by 5 bases and J by 4 bases, and 17 bases separated the two germline ends. The CDR3 covers 15 residues. The DNA of the CDR3 is TGTGCCAGCAGCATAATGGGGGGGGTCGGCACTGAAGCTTTCTTT. This encodes CASSIMGGVGTEAFF.

The rearrangement joins TRBV5-1 to TRBJ1-5; D might be TRBD1 (5 bases). Between the trimmed V and J ends, which lost 4 bases and 0 bases, there was a span of 17 bases. This CDR3 contains 17 residues. Germline assignment: CDR1 SGHRS and CDR2 YFSETQ. The CDR3 nucleotides are TGCGCCAGCAGCCCCATTGCCGGGGGGTATAGCAATCAGCCCCAGCATTTT. Protein product: CASSPIAGGYSNQPQHF.

The rearrangement links TRBV11-2 to TRBJ2-7, with 8 bases that match TRBD1. CDR3 length: 16 residues. V lost 1 base to trimming and J lost 2 bases; unmatched junction nucleotides: 7. CDR1 is SGHAT and CDR2 is FQNNGV in the germline V gene. The DNA of the CDR3 is TGTGCCAGCAGCTTAGTTTCCGGACAGGGCGCCTACGAGCAGTACTTC. Its protein is CASSLVSGQGAYEQYF.

The chain links TRBV9 to TRBJ1-5; D unclear. The CDR3 is 14 residues long. The germline V and J ends were trimmed by 2 bases and 0 bases, with 6 bases remaining between them. Germline CDR1 reads SGDLS; CDR2 reads YYNGEE. The CDR3 DNA reads as TGTGCCAGCAGCGTTGACATTAGCAATCAGCCCCAGCATTTT. This sequence encodes CASSVDISNQPQHF. The full variable domain, with the rest looked up from reference TRBV9 and TRBJ1-5, is DSGVTQTPKHLITATGQRVTLRCSPRSGDLSVYWYQQSLDQGLQFLIQYYNGEERAKGNILERFSAQQFPDLHSELNLSSLELGDSALYFCASSVDISNQPQHFGDGTRLSIL.

This chain uses TRBV4-1 with TRBJ2-1, with unresolved D. Germline values: CDR1 MGHRA, CDR2 YSYEKL. The ends were cut back, 0 bases at V and 4 bases at J, with 7 bases in the middle. The CDR3 is 14 amino acids. Here the CDR3 reads CASSQDPKYNEQFF. CDR3 DNA: TGCGCCAGCAGCCAAGATCCTAAGTACAATGAGCAGTTCTTC.

The chain recombines TRBV7-2 with TRBJ2-2; perhaps TRBD1 as D (5 bases). Between the trimmed V and J ends, which lost 1 base and 6 bases, there was a span of 18 bases. This CDR3 spans 17 amino acids. From germline, CDR1 is SGHTA and CDR2 FQGNSA. The DNA of the CDR3 is TGTGCCAGCAGCTTAGGGTTGGGGCCAGGACGATCCGGGGAGCTGTTTTTT. It translates to CASSLGLGPGRSGELFF.

The chain is built from TRBV28 and TRBJ2-1, with 14 bases lining up with TRBD2. Germline V gene lookup returns CDR1 MDHEN and CDR2 SYDVKM. The CDR3 has 17 amino acids. V was clipped by 5 bases and J by 8 bases; unmatched bases: 11. The CDR3 loop reads CASSPPPGTSGRHEQFF. In nucleotides, the CDR3 is TGTGCCAGCAGTCCGCCCCCCGGGACTAGCGGGAGACATGAGCAGTTCTTC.

The chain joins TRBV30 to TRBJ1-2; no clear D gene. Trimming shortened V by 0 bases and J by 8 bases, and 7 bases separated the two germline ends. CDR1 and CDR2 from the germline V gene are GTSNPN and SVGIG (reference sequence). The CDR3 loop spans 11 amino acids. The CDR3 DNA reads TGTGCCTGGAGTGTATTGAGGGGCTACACCTTC. It yields the protein CAWSVLRGYTF.

This clone was seen just once. This chain links TRBV7-2 with TRBJ2-7, with 14 positions matching TRBD2. Per the germline V gene, CDR1 is SGHTA and CDR2 is FQGNSA. The CDR3 contains 17 residues. V dropped 1 base and J dropped 8; count of bases not matched to a gene: 10. CDR3 residues: CASSLVGGTSGGSQQYF. CDR3 in DNA: TGTGCCAGCAGCTTAGTCGGTGGGACTAGCGGGGGATCCCAGCAGTACTTC. The complete variable domain, with remaining parts taken from reference TRBV7-2 and TRBJ2-7, reads GAGVSQSPSNKVTEKGKDVELRCDPISGHTALYWYRQSLGQGLEFLIYFQGNSAPDKSGLPSDRFSAERTGGSVSTLTIQRTQQEDSAVYLCASSLVGGTSGGSQQYFGPGTRLTVT.

The chain joins TRBV19 to TRBJ2-3, with 11 bases identical to TRBD2. V was pared by 6 bases and J by 5 bases, with 4 bases of the junction left unmatched. The CDR3 spans 14 residues. CDR1 LNHDA and CDR2 SQIVND come from the germline V gene (reference sequence). This CDR3 reads CASRISGRGDTQYF. The CDR3 DNA sequence: TGTGCCAGTAGAATTAGCGGGAGGGGAGATACGCAGTATTTT. Complete variable domain (other parts from reference TRBV19 and TRBJ2-3): DGGITQSPKYLFRKEGQNVTLSCEQNLNHDAMYWYRQDPGQGLRLIYYSQIVNDFQKGDIAEGYSVSREKKESFPLTVTSAQKNPTAFYLCASRISGRGDTQYFGPGTRLTVL.

The chain carries TRBV5-4 and TRBJ2-7; D possibly corresponds to TRBD2 (6 bases). The CDR3 extends over 15 amino acids. Per the germline V gene, CDR1 is SGHNT and CDR2 is YYREEE (reference sequence). V lost 2 bases and J 2 bases, leaving 14 bases between the germline ends. As DNA, the CDR3 is TGTGCCAGCAGCTTAAGTCGGGGGTCTCCCTACGAGCAGTACTTC. It encodes CASSLSRGSPYEQYF.

Turning to this clone: In this CDR3 the conserved last residue, phenylalanine or tryptophan, is missing, so a read error is likely. The limits of the CDR3 on the DNA are not certain, so only TCRdb's listed CDR3 is given. The CDR3 sequence: CASSDLDRGHFLWY. The chain recombines TRBV6-4 with TRBJ1-1; TRBD1, the table's D call, was not compared with the DNA. The CDR3 length is 14 residues, termini included. The germline V gene has CDR1 MRHNA and CDR2 SNTAGT.